The present TCR beta chain was sequenced within a study of blood T cell repertoires in COVID-19. The table came from immunoSEQ multiplex PCR; TCRdb's copy has only in-frame clones and leaves some out. The sample contains 65,000 to 90,000 clones, roughly 88% of which appear only once. From germline, CDR1 is SGHTA and CDR2 FQGTGA. V shed 7 bases and J shed 1 base, with 14 bases lying between them. The CDR3 sequence is 16 residues long. The sample was peripheral blood. The receptor comes from a woman older than 75 with acute or convalescent COVID-19. The chain couples TRBV7-3 to TRBJ1-6, with D unresolved. CDR3 sequence reads: CASISGSGSYNSPLHF. CDR3 nucleotides: TGTGCCAGCATTTCGGGCAGCGGATCCTATAATTCACCCCTCCACTTT.